The T cell receptor (beta chain) described here comes from a study of PD-L1 blockade in urothelial cancer. Overall study context: Bladder-origin urothelial cancer in males covered about 85% of the 29 patients. Median blood clonality was roughly 0.087, with under 100,000 unique TCRs.

PCRs were each spiked with synthetic TCR analog templates. Only in-frame clones appear in the TCRdb table, and some are missing; sequencing was by immunoSEQ multiplex PCR. The data show fewer than 30,000 clones, with roughly 80% seen just once and around 10% held by the top ten. V gave up 2 bases and J gave up 0 bases, with 9 bases separating them. Germline V CDR1 and CDR2: SGHTA, FQGTGA. The CDR3 extends over 15 amino acids. Study-level points and caveats: Better survival was forecast by a pretreatment blood TCR clonality below the median.

In regard to this clone: Its target is unknown.

This specimen was PBMCs, taken around atezolizumab (anti-PD-L1) treatment. The source is a man in his 70s with urothelial cancer. The rearrangement uses TRBV7-3 and TRBJ2-3, with a tentative D call TRBD2 (6 bases). The CDR3 protein is CASSLLGGSTDTQYF. The DNA for the CDR3 is TGTGCCAGCAGCTTACTGGGGGGTAGCACAGATACGCAGTATTTT.